The 29 T cell receptor beta chains in this list originate from one sample, sequenced in a study of human T cells and chemical hapten exposure. TCRdb processed the RACE reads anew with MiXCR; each CDR3 protein has one entry. The table has 84,000 or so distinct CDR3 sequences, around 9.6% seen once. Time point of the sample: patch test 2, 6 weeks after DPC sensitization. Treatment given: therapeutic diphenylcyclopropenone sensitization with weekly scalp DPC. The sample in question was whole blood, obtained in connection with sensitization to the hapten diphenylcyclopropenone (DPC). The receptor source for this set is a woman aged 25-40 years with alopecia areata. Some clones in this sample may be carry-over from other donors' samples.

Ten or more counts support this clonotype. The junction shows a germline mismatch at one end, possibly a read error. The chain recombines TRBV20-1 with TRBJ2-7; 14 nucleotides line up with TRBD2. The CDR3 runs to 14 residues. Germline values: CDR1 DFQATT, CDR2 SNEGSKA (reference sequence). CDR3 DNA: TGTAGTGCCCCGGGACTAGCGGGGGTTCGAGAGCAGTACTTC. Protein product: CSAPGLAGVREQYF.

This clonotype was detected many times. The rearrangement joins TRBV6-5 to TRBJ2-1; a possible D gene is TRBD2 (5 bases). Trimming left V 3 bases short and J 1 base short, with 10 bases between. The CDR3 length is 15 residues. Germline CDR1 is MNHEY and CDR2 is SVGAGI. CDR3 protein: CASSYVGISYNEQFF. The CDR3 DNA sequence: TGTGCCAGCAGTTATGTCGGGATTTCCTACAATGAGCAGTTCTTC.

This clonotype has ten or more counts. V and J are TRBV29-1 and TRBJ2-2; no firm D call. Germline-derived CDR1 and CDR2 are SQVTM and ANQGSEA. This CDR3 comprises 14 residues. Trimming left V 7 bases short and J 5 bases short, with 17 bases between. CDR3 in amino acids: CSGDFKGTTGELFF. CDR3 bases: TGCAGCGGAGACTTCAAAGGAACAACCGGGGAGCTGTTTTTT.

The rearrangement joins TRBV28 to TRBJ1-1; the D is unclear. The length of the CDR3 is 13 residues. Trimming left V 6 bases short and J 0 bases short, with 8 bases between. CDR1 and CDR2 (germline): MDHEN, SYDVKM. CDR3 sequence reads: CASREYMNTEAFF. As DNA, the CDR3 is TGTGCCAGCAGGGAATACATGAACACTGAAGCTTTCTTT.

This clonotype showed up just a few times. This CDR3 reads CSAPGDYEQYF. CDR3 nucleotide sequence: TGCAGCGCACCAGGCGACTACGAGCAGTACTTC. The rearrangement links TRBV20-1 to TRBJ2-7; D remains ambiguous. Germline V CDR1 and CDR2: DFQATT, SNEGSKA (reference sequence). This CDR3 has 11 residues.

CDR3 sequence (DNA): TGCGCCAGCAGCCAAGTTTTAACCGGGGAGCTGTTTTTT. Its protein product is CASSQVLTGELFF. The chain uses TRBV4-3 and TRBJ2-2; no clear D gene. Looked up from germline, CDR1 is LGHNA and CDR2 is YSLEER. Trimming took 1 base from V and 5 from J, leaving 5 bases between them. This CDR3 region has 13 residues.

V and J are TRBV10-3 and TRBJ1-1; 7 bases line up with TRBD1. The ends lost 2 bases at V and 3 bases at J; junction bases unmatched: 3. This CDR3 comprises 14 residues. Germline CDR1 and CDR2: ENHRY and SYGVKD. The CDR3 sequence is CAISEGTAYTEAFF. The CDR3 DNA is TGTGCCATCAGTGAGGGGACAGCCTACACTGAAGCTTTCTTT.

The J gene is TRBJ1-5, the V gene TRBV15, with TRBD1 matching over 11 bases. With V trimmed by 0 bases and J by 1 base, 11 bases remained unmatched. The CDR3 contains 20 residues. From germline, CDR1 is LNHNV and CDR2 YYDKDF (reference sequence). CDR3 loop: CATSRDRGQGAIPSNQPQHF. The CDR3 nucleotides read TGTGCCACCAGCAGAGATCGTGGACAGGGGGCGATTCCCAGCAATCAGCCCCAGCATTTT.

There are many counts of this clonotype. V and J are TRBV11-2 and TRBJ2-1, with 7 bases identical to TRBD2. This CDR3 contains 15 residues. V gave up 1 base and J gave up 7 bases; unmatched junction bases: 7. Germline values: CDR1 SGHAT, CDR2 FQNNGV. The CDR3 spells CASSLVGGSDNEQFF. The DNA for the CDR3 is TGTGCCAGCAGCTTAGTGGGCGGGAGCGATAATGAGCAGTTCTTC.

This clonotype appeared a few times. The gene calls are TRBV7-9 and TRBJ1-1, with D possibly TRBD1 on 5 matching bases. CDR3 length: 15 residues. Germline CDR1 is SEHNR and CDR2 is FQNEAQ (reference sequence). V lost 4 bases, J lost 0 bases, and 12 bases lay in between. This chain's CDR3 is CASSWDGRMNTEAFF. CDR3 nucleotide sequence: TGTGCCAGCAGCTGGGACGGACGGATGAACACTGAAGCTTTCTTT.

There are many counts of this clonotype. J is TRBJ2-7 and V is TRBV21-1; the table names TRBD1, a call not compared with the DNA. TRBV21-1 is listed as a pseudogene. The CDR3 sequence is 13 residues long. The CDR3 DNA reads as TGTGCCAGCGGGCAAGATAGGGGTTACGAGCAGTACTTC. Its protein is CASGQDRGYEQYF.

V is TRBV29-1 and J is TRBJ2-4; no clear D. V lost 2 bases, J lost 3 bases, and 14 bases lay in between. Germline V gene lookup returns CDR1 SQVTM and CDR2 ANQGSEA. The CDR3 covers 15 residues. The DNA for the CDR3 is TGCAGCGTTGAACTCTTCGGGCTCAGCAAAAACATTCAGTACTTC. It codes for CSVELFGLSKNIQYF.

The genes are TRBV20-1 and TRBJ2-1; TRBD2 matches at 7 bases. CDR1 is DFQATT and CDR2 is SNEGSKA in the germline V gene (reference sequence). The CDR3 covers 14 residues. The J segment lost 2 bases and the V segment lost 5 bases, leaving 6 bases of the junction unmatched. The CDR3 region is CSASLGLAYNEQFF. The CDR3 coding sequence is TGCAGTGCTTCACTTGGACTAGCCTACAATGAGCAGTTCTTC.

V gene TRBV7-3 combines with J gene TRBJ2-2; D could derive from TRBD1 or TRBD2 (5 bases each). Germline CDR1 reads SGHTA; CDR2 reads FQGTGA. The ends were cut back, 5 bases at V and 9 bases at J, with 19 bases in the middle. This CDR3 is 15 amino acids long. CDR3 DNA sequence: TGTGCCAGCAGCGCGACCGGGCCACTGGGACGGGAGCTGTTTTTT. It translates to CASSATGPLGRELFF.

J is TRBJ2-2 and V is TRBV6-1; D not resolved. V lost 2 bases, J lost 6 bases, and 4 bases lay in between. The CDR3 spans 12 residues. Per germline, CDR1 MNHNS and CDR2 SASEGT. The CDR3 region is CASSESPGELFF. DNA for the CDR3: TGTGCCAGCAGTGAAAGTCCCGGGGAGCTGTTTTTT.

The V call is TRBV28, the J call TRBJ2-3, with 8 bases identical to TRBD1. After removal of 2 bases from V and 4 bases from J, the junction contained 5 bases not matched to a gene. Germline assignment: CDR1 MDHEN and CDR2 SYDVKM. CDR3 size: 15 residues. The CDR3: CASSLAGGAADTQYF. The CDR3 DNA follows: TGTGCCAGCAGTTTAGCAGGGGGCGCCGCAGATACGCAGTATTTT.

There are many counts of this clonotype. V is TRBV2 and J is TRBJ2-3; 8 bases line up with TRBD2. Trimming at V came to 4 bases and at J to 2 bases, leaving 5 bases not matched to a gene. This CDR3 comprises 15 residues. Germline-derived CDR1 and CDR2 are SNHLY and FYNNEI. The CDR3: CASSVIAGTTDTQYF. The DNA of the CDR3 is TGTGCCAGCAGTGTGATAGCGGGGACCACAGATACGCAGTATTTT.

This clonotype was counted at least ten times. It is unclear where the CDR3 begins or ends on the DNA, so no DNA is shown, and the CDR3 is as TCRdb lists it. The rearrangement links TRBV2 to TRBJ1-2; the listed D gene, TRBD1, was not tested against the DNA. The CDR3 spans 13 residues, counting both ends. Looked up from germline, CDR1 is SNHLY and CDR2 is FYNNEI. The CDR3 is CASSSSTGNGYTF.

This clonotype was observed at least ten times. This chain joins TRBV18 and TRBJ2-6, with 7 bases that match TRBD1. CDR3 size: 14 residues. J was trimmed by 1 base and V by 9 bases; bases with no gene match: 3. The V gene's germline CDR1 is KGHSH and CDR2 LQKENI. This CDR3 is CASSGQSGANVLTF. CDR3 in DNA: TGTGCCAGTTCGGGACAGTCTGGGGCCAACGTCCTGACTTTC.

This clonotype appeared many times. The rearrangement links TRBV5-4 to TRBJ2-5; tentatively, D is TRBD1 (5 bases). The CDR3 sequence is 14 residues long. Germline V gene data show CDR1 as SGHNT and CDR2 as YYREEE (reference sequence). The V end lost 0 bases, the J end lost 1 base, and 7 bases lay between the germline ends. The CDR3 loop is CASSLDQGQETQYF. CDR3 bases: TGTGCCAGCAGCTTGGACCAGGGCCAAGAGACCCAGTACTTC. Filled out from reference TRBV5-4 and TRBJ2-5, the complete variable domain reads ETGVTQSPTHLIKTRGQQVTLRCSSQSGHNTVSWYQQALGQGPQFIFQYYREEENGRGNFPPRFSGLQFPNYSSELNVNALELDDSALYLCASSLDQGQETQYFGPGTRLLVL.

This clonotype showed up just a few times. The rearrangement links TRBV15 to TRBJ2-2; no reliable D call. The length of the CDR3 is 15 residues. With 2 bases removed from V and 3 bases from J, the gap between germline ends came to 10 bases. The germline V gene has CDR1 LNHNV and CDR2 YYDKDF (reference sequence). CDR3 loop: CATSRSSWYTGELFF. CDR3 bases: TGTGCCACCAGCAGATCCTCCTGGTACACCGGGGAGCTGTTTTTT.

This clonotype was detected a few times. V gene TRBV12-3 or TRBV12-4 combines with J gene TRBJ1-3; D call uncertain. The CDR3 runs to 15 residues. V shed 5 bases and J shed 0 bases, with 11 bases lying between them. The CDR3 reads CASSLIPPSGNTIYF. Written as DNA, the CDR3 is TGTGCCAGCAGTCTTATCCCCCCCTCTGGAAACACCATATATTTT.

V is TRBV3-1 and J is TRBJ2-7, with D possibly TRBD1 on 6 matching bases. V lost 3 bases and J 5 bases, leaving 14 bases between the germline ends. The CDR3 has 14 amino acids. Germline loops: CDR1 LGHDT, CDR2 YNNKEL (reference sequence). The CDR3: CASSQDWNRDEQYF. The CDR3 DNA reads TGTGCCAGCAGCCAGGACTGGAACAGGGACGAGCAGTACTTC.

This clonotype was counted many times. The chain carries TRBV7-2 and TRBJ2-5; D gene unclear. Germline CDR1 SGHTA, CDR2 FQGNSA. Trimming shortened V by 0 bases and J by 0 bases, and 8 bases separated the two germline ends. The CDR3 runs to 15 residues. This CDR3 reads CASSLAPAYQETQYF. The CDR3, as DNA: TGTGCCAGCAGCTTAGCCCCAGCGTACCAAGAGACCCAGTACTTC.

This clonotype was picked up many times. CDR3 bases: TGCAGTGCCCGTCAGGGAGGGGGGCCGTTTGGCGAGCAGTACTTC. Encoded protein: CSARQGGGPFGEQYF. The chain joins TRBV20-1 to TRBJ2-7; maybe TRBD2 (7 bases). Trimming stripped 6 bases from V and 6 bases from J, with 24 bases between. Looked up from germline, CDR1 is DFQATT and CDR2 is SNEGSKA (reference sequence). CDR3 size: 15 residues.

CDR3 protein: CASSRDDRGLRTDTQYF. In DNA form, the CDR3 reads TGTGCCAGCAGTCGGGACGACAGGGGGCTACGGACAGATACGCAGTATTTT. The chain has TRBV6-2 or TRBV6-3 and TRBJ2-3; TRBD1 agrees at 10 bases. This CDR3 region has 17 residues. With V trimmed by 5 bases and J by 3 bases, 11 bases remained unmatched. CDR1 MNHEY and CDR2 SVGEGT come from the germline V gene.

This clonotype was detected ten times or more. This sequence joins TRBV2 and TRBJ2-1; 8 bases are shared with TRBD1. The CDR3 has 15 residues. Germline V gene data show CDR1 as SNHLY and CDR2 as FYNNEI. J gave up 6 bases and V 3 bases, and 7 bases lay outside the gene matches. CDR3 bases: TGTGCCAGCAGTGATCAGGGGGCGCTTGGCAATGAGCAGTTCTTC. Protein: CASSDQGALGNEQFF. Combining the CDR3 with reference TRBV2 and TRBJ2-1 gives the whole variable domain EPEVTQTPSHQVTQMGQEVILRCVPISNHLYFYWYRQILGQKVEFLVSFYNNEISEKSEIFDDQFSVERPDGSNFTLKIRSTKLEDSAMYFCASSDQGALGNEQFFGPGTRLTVL.

This clonotype was seen repeatedly, ten times or more. J is TRBJ2-3 and V is TRBV5-1; 9 nucleotides line up with TRBD2. With 4 bases clipped from V and 0 bases from J, the junction kept 9 bases outside the gene matches. This CDR3 has 17 amino acids. Germline assignment: CDR1 SGHRS and CDR2 YFSETQ. In nucleotides, the CDR3 is TGCGCCAGCAGCGGGGGACTAGCAGGCCCAAGCACAGATACGCAGTATTTT. Protein sequence: CASSGGLAGPSTDTQYF.

The chain recombines TRBV6-2 or TRBV6-3 with TRBJ1-2, with TRBD1 as a possible D gene (5 bases). The germline V gene has CDR1 MNHEY and CDR2 SVGEGT. V lost 11 bases, J lost 0 bases, and 13 bases lay in between. CDR3 size: 13 residues. CDR3 loop: CAVRQSSNYGYTF. The DNA of the CDR3 is TGTGCCGTACGACAGTCTTCTAACTATGGCTACACCTTC.